These 19 T cell receptor beta chains originate from one sample sequenced in a study of cytomegalovirus exposure and HLA in healthy donors. Primers for the PCR totalled 60 Vbeta and 13 Jbeta. Some clones are missing from TCRdb's copy, which holds only in-frame ones; the method was immunoSEQ multiplex PCR. The repertoire consists of about 160,000 clones, with approximately 75% occurring once and the leading ten covering approximately 2.1%. Sequenced sample: PBMCs. The receptors come from a man aged 50 to 60 in good health and CMV-seropositive.

This clone was seen only once. The genes are TRBV9 and TRBJ1-6; 8 bases align to TRBD1. The CDR3 totals 15 residues. The germline gives CDR1 SGDLS, CDR2 YYNGEE. With 4 bases clipped from V and 7 bases from J, the junction kept 7 bases outside the gene matches. DNA for the CDR3: TGTGCCAGCAGCTTAAGGACAGGGCAAAATTCACCCCTCCACTTT. It encodes CASSLRTGQNSPLHF.

The rearrangement uses TRBV12-2 and TRBJ1-2. TRBV12-2 is recorded as a pseudogene. This CDR3 has 15 residues. CDR3 protein: CASRLNDGGRGGYTF. CDR3 DNA sequence: TGTGCAAGTCGCTTAAACGACGGGGGGCGCGGTGGCTACACCTTC.

The chain couples TRBV7-9 to TRBJ1-1; D gene ambiguous. Germline V gene lookup returns CDR1 SEHNR and CDR2 FQNEAQ (reference sequence). The CDR3 covers 12 residues. With 1 base removed from V and 8 bases from J, the gap between germline ends came to 8 bases. The CDR3: CASSLGGIEAFF. As DNA, the CDR3 is TGTGCCAGCAGCTTAGGCGGGATCGAAGCTTTCTTT.

This clone was observed once. The rearrangement links TRBV7-8 to TRBJ2-7, with D possibly TRBD1 on 6 matching bases. The V end lost 1 base, the J end lost 4 bases, and 11 bases lay between the germline ends. This CDR3 has 14 amino acids. CDR1 is SGHVS, CDR2 FQNEAQ, per germline. The CDR3 DNA sequence: TGTGCCAGCAGCTTAGAGGCAGGGGTATACGAGCAGTACTTC. Its translation: CASSLEAGVYEQYF.

The chain has TRBV4-3 and TRBJ2-1, with D possibly being TRBD1 (6 bases). Germline loops: CDR1 LGHNA, CDR2 YSLEER. Trimming removed 1 base at V and 5 bases at J, with 15 bases between. This CDR3 has 16 residues. As DNA, the CDR3 is TGCGCCAGCAGCCAAGTCCCACGAAAGGGGGACAATGAGCAGTTCTTC. Translated: CASSQVPRKGDNEQFF.

The genes are TRBV7-2 and TRBJ2-4, with D possibly being TRBD1 (6 bases). The germline CDR1 and CDR2 sequences are SGHTA and FQGNSA. With 2 bases removed from V and 2 bases from J, the gap between germline ends came to 10 bases. The CDR3 has 15 amino acids. The CDR3 DNA reads TGTGCCAGCAGCTTACTCCAGGGGACCAAAAACATTCAGTACTTC. Amino acids: CASSLLQGTKNIQYF.

The rearrangement joins TRBV5-1 to TRBJ1-5; D unclear. The CDR3 totals 14 residues. V lost 0 bases, J lost 6 bases, and 10 bases lay in between. In germline, CDR1 is SGHRS, CDR2 YFSETQ. The DNA of the CDR3 is TGCGCCAGCAGCTTGGGCGACACCTCTCAGCCCCAGCATTTT. Protein product: CASSLGDTSQPQHF.

The rearrangement links TRBV21-1 to TRBJ2-3; the DNA was not used to check the table's D call, TRBD2. TRBV21-1 is given as a pseudogene. The CDR3 length is 15 residues. CDR3 DNA: TGTGCCAGCGGAACCGGGGGGCCTCGCACAGATACGCAGTATTTT. It specifies CASGTGGPRTDTQYF.

The chain is built from TRBV10-3 and TRBJ1-1, with 12 bases that match TRBD1. Germline V lookup: CDR1 ENHRY, CDR2 SYGVKD. V shed 11 bases, J shed 6 bases, and the junction held 7 bases outside the gene matches. This CDR3 contains 13 residues. For the CDR3, the DNA is TGTGCCGCCGGGGGACAGGGGGCCTCTGAAGCTTTCTTT. It translates to CAAGGQGASEAFF.

The chain combines TRBV10-3 with TRBJ1-5; D not certain. V shed 7 bases and J shed 4 bases, with 11 bases lying between them. Germline V lookup: CDR1 ENHRY, CDR2 SYGVKD. This CDR3 comprises 13 residues. CDR3 loop: CAITPGSNQPQHF. The CDR3 region has the DNA TGTGCCATCACCCCGGGAAGTAATCAGCCCCAGCATTTT.

This chain connects TRBV5-1 to TRBJ2-7; the match to TRBD2 covers 13 bases. The CDR3 sequence is 15 residues long. In germline, CDR1 is SGHRS, CDR2 YFSETQ. The ends lost 1 base at V and 7 bases at J; junction bases unmatched: 5. This CDR3 reads CASSLSGTSGAEQYF. The CDR3 region has the DNA TGCGCCAGCAGCTTGTCGGGGACTAGCGGGGCGGAGCAGTACTTC.

This sequence joins TRBV4-1 and TRBJ1-1, with 8 bases lining up with TRBD1. The CDR3 sequence is 15 residues long. With 5 bases clipped from V and 4 bases from J, the junction kept 9 bases outside the gene matches. Germline V gene data show CDR1 as MGHRA and CDR2 as YSYEKL. The CDR3, as DNA: TGCGCCAGCAGCTTGGACAGGGCGGGTGGCACTGAAGCTTTCTTT. Translating it yields CASSLDRAGGTEAFF.

The count of this clone is one. This chain connects TRBV6-5 to TRBJ2-1, with a weak D call TRBD1 (5 bases). V was shortened by 5 bases and J by 11 bases, with 10 bases between the two germline ends. Germline V gene lookup returns CDR1 MNHEY and CDR2 SVGAGI. The CDR3 sequence is 11 residues long. The CDR3 here is CASSSDRKQFF. DNA of the CDR3: TGTGCCAGCAGTAGTGACAGAAAGCAGTTCTTC.

The CDR3, as DNA: TGCGCCAGCAGTGTCGGGGGGATCCAAGAGACCCAGTACTTC. Translation gives CASSVGGIQETQYF. V and J are TRBV10-1 and TRBJ2-5, with 7 bases identical to TRBD2. The ends lost 4 bases at V and 1 base at J; junction bases unmatched: 3. This CDR3 comprises 14 residues. Germline-derived CDR1 and CDR2 are WNHNN and SYGVQD (reference sequence).

The CDR3 region has the DNA TGTGCCAGTAGTCATCTTCTCAGGTCGGAAGAGACCCAGTACTTC. Its translation is CASSHLLRSEETQYF. The chain employs TRBV19 and TRBJ2-5; D call uncertain. V shed 5 bases and J shed 3 bases, with 16 bases lying between them. This CDR3 comprises 15 residues. Germline V gives CDR1 LNHDA, CDR2 SQIVND (reference sequence).

The chain couples TRBV4-3 to TRBJ2-2, with 12 bases lining up with TRBD2. V was clipped by 0 bases and J by 7 bases; unmatched bases: 3. Germline CDR1 reads LGHNA; CDR2 reads YSLEER. This CDR3 has 16 amino acids. CDR3 loop: CASSQELAGGGGELFF. The CDR3 DNA is TGCGCCAGCAGCCAAGAACTAGCGGGGGGCGGCGGGGAGCTGTTTTTT.

The chain carries TRBV5-6 and TRBJ2-1, with TRBD2 matching 8 bases. This CDR3 has 15 residues. Unmatched junction bases numbered 10, after V lost 5 bases and J lost 6 bases. Germline V gives CDR1 SGHDT, CDR2 YYEEEE. CDR3 DNA: TGTGCCAGCAGGCTCGGGGGGGCTAGGTTCAATGAGCAGTTCTTC. This encodes CASRLGGARFNEQFF.

Comment on this clone: Other DNA sequences of this sample code for an identical CDR3. The rearrangement joins TRBV5-1 to TRBJ1-4, with a tentative D call TRBD1 (5 bases). Trimming pared 2 bases from V and 3 bases from J, leaving 8 bases between. Germline V CDR1 and CDR2: SGHRS, YFSETQ. This CDR3 has 14 residues. DNA for the CDR3: TGCGCCAGCAGCTTCGGGGGGGCTAATGAAAAACTGTTTTTT. Encoded protein: CASSFGGANEKLFF.

The rearrangement uses TRBV5-1 and TRBJ2-3; the D is unclear. V was clipped by 1 base and J by 2 bases, with 5 bases between them. Germline V gene lookup returns CDR1 SGHRS and CDR2 YFSETQ. The CDR3 runs to 13 residues. The CDR3 sequence is CASSLTNTDTQYF. The CDR3 coding sequence is TGCGCCAGCAGCTTGACTAACACAGATACGCAGTATTTT.